Below, one TCR beta chain is given with its context. This CDR3 is built from 16 residues. The V and J ends lost 4 bases and 2 bases respectively, with 17 bases between them. The germline gives CDR1 SGHVS, CDR2 FNYEAQ. Participants were aged about 18 to 90 years from around 24 US areas. The sample originates from a study of blood T cell repertoires in COVID-19. Under the authors' procedure: Reference gene primer amplification gave estimated nucleated cell counts. Measured with immunoSEQ multiplex PCR; TCRdb has only the in-frame clones, and not every one. That table is the source of V, J and clone size, and D and trimming were worked out from the DNA. The sample has some 140,000 clones; about four fifths are singletons.

This receptor was identified in a middle-aged man with acute COVID-19. This chain joins TRBV7-6 and TRBJ2-5; D is possibly TRBD2 (6 bases). Sequencing input: PBMCs or T cells enriched from blood (not recorded which). CDR3 sequence reads: CASSSLGAGPQETQYF. CDR3 nucleotides: TGTGCCAGCAGCTCCCTAGGGGCGGGGCCACAAGAGACCCAGTACTTC.